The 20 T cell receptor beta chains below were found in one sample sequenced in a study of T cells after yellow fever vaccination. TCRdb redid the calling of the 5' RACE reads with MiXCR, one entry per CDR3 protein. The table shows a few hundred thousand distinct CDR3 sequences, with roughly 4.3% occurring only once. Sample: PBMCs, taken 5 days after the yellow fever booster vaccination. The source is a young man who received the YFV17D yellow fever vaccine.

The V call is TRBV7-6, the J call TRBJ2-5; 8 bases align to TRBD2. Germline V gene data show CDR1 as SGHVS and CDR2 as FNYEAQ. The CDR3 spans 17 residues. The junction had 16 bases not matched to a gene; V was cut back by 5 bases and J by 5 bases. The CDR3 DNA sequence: TGTGCCAGCAGCCCTCCGAGGACTAGCTTTATGGAGGAGACCCAGTACTTC. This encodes CASSPPRTSFMEETQYF.

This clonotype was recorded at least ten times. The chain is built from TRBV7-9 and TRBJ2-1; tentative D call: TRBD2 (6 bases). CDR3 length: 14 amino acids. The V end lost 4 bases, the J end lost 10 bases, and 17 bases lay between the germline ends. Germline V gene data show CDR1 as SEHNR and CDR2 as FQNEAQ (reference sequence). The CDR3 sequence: CASSWGTLRLEQFF. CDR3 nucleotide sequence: TGTGCCAGCAGCTGGGGGACTTTGAGGTTAGAGCAGTTCTTC.

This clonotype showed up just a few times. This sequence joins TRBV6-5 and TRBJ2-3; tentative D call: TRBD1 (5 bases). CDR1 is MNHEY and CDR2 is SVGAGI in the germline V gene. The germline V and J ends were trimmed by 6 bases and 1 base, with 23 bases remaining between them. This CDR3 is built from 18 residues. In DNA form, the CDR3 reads TGTGCCAGCAGGGTGGGCTTGGGGCCTCGGTCCGGCACAGATACGCAGTATTTT. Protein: CASRVGLGPRSGTDTQYF.

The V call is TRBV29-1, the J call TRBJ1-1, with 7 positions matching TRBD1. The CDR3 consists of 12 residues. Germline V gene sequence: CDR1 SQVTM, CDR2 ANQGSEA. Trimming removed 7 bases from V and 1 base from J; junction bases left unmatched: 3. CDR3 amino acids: CSAGTANTEAFF. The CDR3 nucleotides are TGCAGCGCCGGGACAGCGAACACTGAAGCTTTCTTT.

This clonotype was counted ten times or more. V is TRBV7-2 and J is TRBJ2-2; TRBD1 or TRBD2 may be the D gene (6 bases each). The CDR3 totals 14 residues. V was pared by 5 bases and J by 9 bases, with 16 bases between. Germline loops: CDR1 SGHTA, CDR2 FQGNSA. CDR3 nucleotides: TGTGCCAGCAGCGCAATCGGGGGCGAGTGGGAGCTGTTTTTT. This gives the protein CASSAIGGEWELFF.

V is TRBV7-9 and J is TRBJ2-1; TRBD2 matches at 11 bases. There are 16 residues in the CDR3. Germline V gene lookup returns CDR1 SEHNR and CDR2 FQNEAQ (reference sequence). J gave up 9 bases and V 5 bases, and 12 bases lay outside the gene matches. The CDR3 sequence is CASSGPIAGGPSEQFF. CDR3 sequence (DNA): TGTGCCAGCAGCGGCCCGATAGCGGGGGGGCCAAGTGAGCAGTTCTTC.

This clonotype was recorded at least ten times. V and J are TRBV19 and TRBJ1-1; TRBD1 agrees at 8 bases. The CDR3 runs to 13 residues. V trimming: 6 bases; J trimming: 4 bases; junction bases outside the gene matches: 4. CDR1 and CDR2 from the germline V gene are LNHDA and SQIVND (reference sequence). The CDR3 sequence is CASSGQGSTEAFF. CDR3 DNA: TGTGCCAGTAGCGGACAGGGCAGCACTGAAGCTTTCTTT.

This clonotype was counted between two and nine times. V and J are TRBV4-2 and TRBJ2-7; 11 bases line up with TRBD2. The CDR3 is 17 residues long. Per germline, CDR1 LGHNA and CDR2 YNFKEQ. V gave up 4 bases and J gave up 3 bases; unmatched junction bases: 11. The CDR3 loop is CASSPRPLAGGLYEQYF. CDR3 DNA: TGTGCCAGCAGCCCACGGCCTCTAGCGGGGGGCCTCTACGAGCAGTACTTC.

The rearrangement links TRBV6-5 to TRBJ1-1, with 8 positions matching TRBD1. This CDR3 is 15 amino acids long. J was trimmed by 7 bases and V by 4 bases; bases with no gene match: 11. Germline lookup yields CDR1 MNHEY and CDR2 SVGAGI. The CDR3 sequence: CASSSQTGVLLEAFF. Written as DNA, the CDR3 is TGTGCCAGCAGTTCCCAGACAGGGGTCTTGCTTGAAGCTTTCTTT.

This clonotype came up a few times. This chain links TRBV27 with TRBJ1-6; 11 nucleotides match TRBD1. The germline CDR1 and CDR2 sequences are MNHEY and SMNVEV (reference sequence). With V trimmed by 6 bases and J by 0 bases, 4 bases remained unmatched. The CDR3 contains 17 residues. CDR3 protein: CASRPDRGPSYNSPLHF. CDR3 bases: TGTGCCAGCAGGCCGGACAGGGGGCCCTCCTATAATTCACCCCTCCACTTT.

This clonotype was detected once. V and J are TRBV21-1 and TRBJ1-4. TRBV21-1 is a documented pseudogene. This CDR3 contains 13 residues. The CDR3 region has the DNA TGTGCCAGCCCGGCAGGCCCCAATGAAAAACTGTTTTTT. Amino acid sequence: CASPAGPNEKLFF.

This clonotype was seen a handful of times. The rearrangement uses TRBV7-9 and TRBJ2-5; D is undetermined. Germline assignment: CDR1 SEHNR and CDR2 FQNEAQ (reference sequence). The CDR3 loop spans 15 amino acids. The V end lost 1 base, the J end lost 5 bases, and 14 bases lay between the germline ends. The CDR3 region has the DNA TGTGCCAGCAGCTTAGGGACCTTTACGGCGGAGACCCAGTACTTC. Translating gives CASSLGTFTAETQYF.

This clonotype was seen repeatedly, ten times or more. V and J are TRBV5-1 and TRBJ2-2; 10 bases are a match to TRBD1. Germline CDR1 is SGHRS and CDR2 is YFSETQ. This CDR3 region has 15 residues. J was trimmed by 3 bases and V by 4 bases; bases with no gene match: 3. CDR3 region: CASSAGTGDTGELFF. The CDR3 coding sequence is TGCGCCAGCAGCGCCGGGACAGGGGACACCGGGGAGCTGTTTTTT.

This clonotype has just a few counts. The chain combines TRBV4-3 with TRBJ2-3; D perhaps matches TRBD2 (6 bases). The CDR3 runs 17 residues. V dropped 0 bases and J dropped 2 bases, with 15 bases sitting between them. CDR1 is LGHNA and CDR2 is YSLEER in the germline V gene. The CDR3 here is CASSQEGDWTTTDTQYF. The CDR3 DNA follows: TGCGCCAGCAGCCAAGAAGGGGACTGGACGACCACAGATACGCAGTATTTT.

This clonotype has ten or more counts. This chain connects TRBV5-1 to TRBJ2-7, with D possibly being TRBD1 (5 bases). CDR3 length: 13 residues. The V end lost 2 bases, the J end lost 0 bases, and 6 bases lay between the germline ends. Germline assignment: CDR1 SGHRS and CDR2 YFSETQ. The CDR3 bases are TGCGCCAGCAGCTTTCAGGGCTCCTACGAGCAGTACTTC. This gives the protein CASSFQGSYEQYF.

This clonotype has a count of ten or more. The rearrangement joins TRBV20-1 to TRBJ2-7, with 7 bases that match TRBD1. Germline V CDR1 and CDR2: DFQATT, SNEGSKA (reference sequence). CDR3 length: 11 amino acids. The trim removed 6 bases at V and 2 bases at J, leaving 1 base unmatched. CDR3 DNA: TGCAGTGCCGGACAGGCCTACGAGCAGTACTTC. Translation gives CSAGQAYEQYF.

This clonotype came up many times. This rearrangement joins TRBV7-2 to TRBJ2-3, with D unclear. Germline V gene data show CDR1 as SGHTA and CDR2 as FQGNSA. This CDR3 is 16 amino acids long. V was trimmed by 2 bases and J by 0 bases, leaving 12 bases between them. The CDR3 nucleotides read TGTGCCAGCAGCTTAAGTCGGGCAGTAAGCACAGATACGCAGTATTTT. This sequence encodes CASSLSRAVSTDTQYF. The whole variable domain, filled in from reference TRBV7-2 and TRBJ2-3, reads GAGVSQSPSNKVTEKGKDVELRCDPISGHTALYWYRQSLGQGLEFLIYFQGNSAPDKSGLPSDRFSAERTGGSVSTLTIQRTQQEDSAVYLCASSLSRAVSTDTQYFGPGTRLTVL.

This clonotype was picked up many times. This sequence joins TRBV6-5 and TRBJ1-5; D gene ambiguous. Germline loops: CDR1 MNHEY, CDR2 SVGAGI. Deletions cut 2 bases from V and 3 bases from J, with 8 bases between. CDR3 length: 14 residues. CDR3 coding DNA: TGTGCCAGCAGTTACGCCCAGATCAATCAGCCCCAGCATTTT. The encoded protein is CASSYAQINQPQHF.

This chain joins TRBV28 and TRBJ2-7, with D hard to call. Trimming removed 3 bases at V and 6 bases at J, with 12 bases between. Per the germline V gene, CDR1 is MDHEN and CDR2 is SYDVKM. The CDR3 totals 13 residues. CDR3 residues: CASSFLGSGEQYV. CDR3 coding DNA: TGTGCCAGCAGTTTTTTAGGGTCGGGCGAGCAGTACGTC.

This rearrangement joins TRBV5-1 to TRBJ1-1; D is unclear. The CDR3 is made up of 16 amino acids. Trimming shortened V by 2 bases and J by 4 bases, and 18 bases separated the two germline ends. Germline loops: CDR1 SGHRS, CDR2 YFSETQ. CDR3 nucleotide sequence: TGCGCCAGCAGCTTTAGTTTTGGGGTCCGAGGCACTGAAGCTTTCTTT. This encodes CASSFSFGVRGTEAFF.